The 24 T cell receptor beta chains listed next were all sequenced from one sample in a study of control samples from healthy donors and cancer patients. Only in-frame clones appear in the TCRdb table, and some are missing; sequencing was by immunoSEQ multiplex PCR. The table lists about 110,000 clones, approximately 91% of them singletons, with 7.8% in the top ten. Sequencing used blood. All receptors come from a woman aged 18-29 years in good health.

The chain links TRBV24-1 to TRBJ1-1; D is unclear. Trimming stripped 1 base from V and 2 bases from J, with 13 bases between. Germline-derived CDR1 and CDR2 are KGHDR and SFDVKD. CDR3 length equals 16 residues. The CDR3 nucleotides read TGTGCCACCAGTGATTTTCACGGCCAGTGTAACACTGAAGCTTTCTTT. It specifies CATSDFHGQCNTEAFF.

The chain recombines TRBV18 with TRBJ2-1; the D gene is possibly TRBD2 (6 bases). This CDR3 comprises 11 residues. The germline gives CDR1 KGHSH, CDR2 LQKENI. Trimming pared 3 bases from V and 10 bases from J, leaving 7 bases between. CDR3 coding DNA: TGTGCCAGCTCACCGGGGGGAGAGCAGTTCTTC. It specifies CASSPGGEQFF.

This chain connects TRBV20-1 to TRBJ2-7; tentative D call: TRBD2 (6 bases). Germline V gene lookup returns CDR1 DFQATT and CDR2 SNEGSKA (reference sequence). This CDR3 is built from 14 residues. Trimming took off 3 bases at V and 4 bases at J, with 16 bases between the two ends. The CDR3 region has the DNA TGCAGTGCTAGTCGGCCTCTAGCGCTGTACGAGCAGTACTTC. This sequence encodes CSASRPLALYEQYF.

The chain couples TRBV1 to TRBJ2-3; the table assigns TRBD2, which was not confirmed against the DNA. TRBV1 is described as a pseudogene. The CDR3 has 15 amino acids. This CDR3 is CTSSSRLAGADTQYF. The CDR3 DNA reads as TGCACCAGCAGCTCCCGACTAGCGGGAGCAGATACGCAGTATTTT.

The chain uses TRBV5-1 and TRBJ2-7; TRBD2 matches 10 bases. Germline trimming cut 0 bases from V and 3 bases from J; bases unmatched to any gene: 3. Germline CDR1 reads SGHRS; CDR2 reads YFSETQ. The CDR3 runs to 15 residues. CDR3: CASSLGTSGYYEQYF. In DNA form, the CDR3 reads TGCGCCAGCAGCTTGGGGACTAGCGGATACTACGAGCAGTACTTC.

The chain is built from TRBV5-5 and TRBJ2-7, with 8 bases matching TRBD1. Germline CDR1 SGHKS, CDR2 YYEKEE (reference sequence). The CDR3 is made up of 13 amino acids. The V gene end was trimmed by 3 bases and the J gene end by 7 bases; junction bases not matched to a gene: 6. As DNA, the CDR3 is TGTGCCAGCAGCTCTCGGGACAGGTCGGAGCAGTACTTC. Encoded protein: CASSSRDRSEQYF.

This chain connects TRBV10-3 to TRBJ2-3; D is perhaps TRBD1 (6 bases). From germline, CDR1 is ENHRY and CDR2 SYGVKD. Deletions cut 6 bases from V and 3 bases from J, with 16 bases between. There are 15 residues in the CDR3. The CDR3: CAIRAGETGTDTQYF. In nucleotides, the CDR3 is TGTGCCATCAGGGCAGGGGAGACTGGGACAGATACGCAGTATTTT.

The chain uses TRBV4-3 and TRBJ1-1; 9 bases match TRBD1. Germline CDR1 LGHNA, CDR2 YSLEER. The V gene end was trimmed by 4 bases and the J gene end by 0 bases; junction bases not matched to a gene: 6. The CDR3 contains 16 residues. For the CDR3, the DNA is TGCGCCAGCAGCCCCCGACAGGGGGGTATGAACACTGAAGCTTTCTTT. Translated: CASSPRQGGMNTEAFF.

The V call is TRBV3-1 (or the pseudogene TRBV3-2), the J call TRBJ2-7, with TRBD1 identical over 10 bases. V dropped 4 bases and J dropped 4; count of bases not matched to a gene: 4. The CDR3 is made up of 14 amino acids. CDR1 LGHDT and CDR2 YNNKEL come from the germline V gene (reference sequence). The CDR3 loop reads CASSRRDRGYEQYF. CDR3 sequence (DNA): TGTGCCAGCAGCCGTCGGGACAGGGGTTACGAGCAGTACTTC.

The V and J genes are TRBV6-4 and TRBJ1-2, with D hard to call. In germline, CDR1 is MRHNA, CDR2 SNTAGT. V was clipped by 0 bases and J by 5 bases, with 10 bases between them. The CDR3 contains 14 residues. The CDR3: CASSDSREPYGYTF. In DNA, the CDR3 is TGTGCCAGCAGTGACTCTAGAGAGCCTTATGGCTACACCTTC.

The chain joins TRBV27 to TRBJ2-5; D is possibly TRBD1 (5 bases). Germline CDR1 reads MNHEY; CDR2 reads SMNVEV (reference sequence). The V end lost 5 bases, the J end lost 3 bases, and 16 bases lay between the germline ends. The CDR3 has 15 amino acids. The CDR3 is CASSVPRQQEETQYF. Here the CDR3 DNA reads TGTGCCAGCAGTGTGCCAAGACAGCAAGAAGAGACCCAGTACTTC.

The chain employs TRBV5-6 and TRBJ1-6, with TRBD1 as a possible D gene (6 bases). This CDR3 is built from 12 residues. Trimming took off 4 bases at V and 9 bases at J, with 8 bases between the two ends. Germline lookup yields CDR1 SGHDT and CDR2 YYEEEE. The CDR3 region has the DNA TGTGCCAGCAGCACACAGGGTTCACCCCTCCACTTT. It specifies CASSTQGSPLHF.

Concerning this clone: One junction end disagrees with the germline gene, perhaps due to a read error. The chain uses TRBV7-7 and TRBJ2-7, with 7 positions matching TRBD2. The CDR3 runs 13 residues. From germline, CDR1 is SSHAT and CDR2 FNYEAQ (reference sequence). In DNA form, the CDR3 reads TGTGCTAGCAGCGAGAACCGGGACTACGAACAGTACTTC. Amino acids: CASSENRDYEQYF.

CDR3 loop: CAWSHRPGTPCTAGETQYF. CDR3 nucleotide sequence: TGTGCCTGGTCCCATCGGCCAGGGACGCCTTGCACCGCGGGGGAGACCCAGTACTTC. The chain is built from TRBV30 and TRBJ2-5; TRBD2 is a possible D gene (6 bases). CDR3 length: 19 amino acids. V was pared by 5 bases and J by 5 bases, with 33 bases between. CDR1 and CDR2 from the germline V gene are GTSNPN and SVGIG (reference sequence).

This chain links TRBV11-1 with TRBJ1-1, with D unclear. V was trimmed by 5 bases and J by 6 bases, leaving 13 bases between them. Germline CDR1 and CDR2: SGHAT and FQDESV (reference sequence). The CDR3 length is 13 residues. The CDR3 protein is CASSVNGGAEAFF. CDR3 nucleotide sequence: TGTGCCAGCAGCGTTAACGGAGGCGCTGAAGCTTTCTTT. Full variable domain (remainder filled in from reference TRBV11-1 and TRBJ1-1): EAEVAQSPRYKITEKSQAVAFWCDPISGHATLYWYRQILGQGPELLVQFQDESVVDDSQLPKDRFSAERLKGVDSTLKIQPAELGDSAMYLCASSVNGGAEAFFGQGTRLTVV.

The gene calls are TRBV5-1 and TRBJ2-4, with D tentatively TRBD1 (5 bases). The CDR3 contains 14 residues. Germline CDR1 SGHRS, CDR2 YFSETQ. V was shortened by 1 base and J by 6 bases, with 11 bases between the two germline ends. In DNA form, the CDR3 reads TGCGCCAGCAGCTTGAGCCAGGGCCGAAACATTCAGTACTTC. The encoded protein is CASSLSQGRNIQYF.

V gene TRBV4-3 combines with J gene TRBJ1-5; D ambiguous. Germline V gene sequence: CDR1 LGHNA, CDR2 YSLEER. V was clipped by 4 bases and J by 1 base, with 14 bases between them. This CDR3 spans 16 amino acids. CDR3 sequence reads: CASSPEAEGSNQPQHF. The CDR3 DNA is TGCGCCAGCAGCCCAGAAGCAGAGGGAAGCAATCAGCCCCAGCATTTT.

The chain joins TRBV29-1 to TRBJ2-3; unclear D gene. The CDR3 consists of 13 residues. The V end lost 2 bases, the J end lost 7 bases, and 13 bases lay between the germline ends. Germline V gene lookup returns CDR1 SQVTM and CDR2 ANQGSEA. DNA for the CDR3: TGCAGCGTTGAACTTGGATCGGCAAATACGCAGTATTTT. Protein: CSVELGSANTQYF.

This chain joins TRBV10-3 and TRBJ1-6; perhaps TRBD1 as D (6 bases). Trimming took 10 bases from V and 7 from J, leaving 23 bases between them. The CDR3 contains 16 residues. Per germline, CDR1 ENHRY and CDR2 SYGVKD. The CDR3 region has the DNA TGTGCCACGCGGAGTACTACAGGGACGGGGAATTCACCCCTCCACTTT. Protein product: CATRSTTGTGNSPLHF.

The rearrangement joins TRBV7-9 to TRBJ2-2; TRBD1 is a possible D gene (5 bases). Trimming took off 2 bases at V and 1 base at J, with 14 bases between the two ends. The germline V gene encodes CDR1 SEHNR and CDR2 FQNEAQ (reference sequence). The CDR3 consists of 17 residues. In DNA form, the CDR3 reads TGTGCCAGCAGCTTATACAAAGGGGTCCTGAACACCGGGGAGCTGTTTTTT. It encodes CASSLYKGVLNTGELFF.

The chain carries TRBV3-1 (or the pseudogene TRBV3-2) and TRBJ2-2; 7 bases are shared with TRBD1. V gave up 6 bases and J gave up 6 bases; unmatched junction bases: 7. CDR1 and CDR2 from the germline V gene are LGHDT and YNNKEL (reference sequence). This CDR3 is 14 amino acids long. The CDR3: CASRRTGAAGELFF. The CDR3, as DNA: TGTGCCAGCAGAAGGACAGGCGCCGCCGGGGAGCTGTTTTTT.

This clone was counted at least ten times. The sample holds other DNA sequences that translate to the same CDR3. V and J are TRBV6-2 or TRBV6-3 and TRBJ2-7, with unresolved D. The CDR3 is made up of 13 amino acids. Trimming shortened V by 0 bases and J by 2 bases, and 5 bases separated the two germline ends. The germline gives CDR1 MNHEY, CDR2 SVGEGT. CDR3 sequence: CASSYSGAYEQYF. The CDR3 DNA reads TGTGCCAGCAGTTACTCAGGTGCCTACGAGCAGTACTTC.

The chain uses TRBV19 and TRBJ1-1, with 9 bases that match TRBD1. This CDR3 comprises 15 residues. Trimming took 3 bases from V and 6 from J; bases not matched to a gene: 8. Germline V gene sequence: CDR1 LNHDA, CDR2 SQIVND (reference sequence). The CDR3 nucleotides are TGTGCCAGTAGTATGGGACAGGGCTCATGGTCTGAAGCTTTCTTT. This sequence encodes CASSMGQGSWSEAFF.

CDR3 protein: CASSLDWYSTDTQYF. CDR3 nucleotides: TGCGCCAGCAGCTTGGACTGGTACAGCACAGATACGCAGTATTTT. The chain has TRBV5-1 and TRBJ2-3; D remains ambiguous. This CDR3 is 15 amino acids long. V lost 0 bases to trimming and J lost 0 bases, with 8 bases between them. Germline values: CDR1 SGHRS, CDR2 YFSETQ.